Below, 27 T cell receptor beta chains from the same sample are listed, as sequenced in a study of cytomegalovirus exposure and HLA in healthy donors. Use of 60 Vbeta and 13 Jbeta primers characterized the PCR. The table came from immunoSEQ multiplex PCR; TCRdb's copy has only in-frame clones and leaves some out. The profile covers 100,000 to 150,000 clones, with 65% to 90% appearing a single time and approximately 2.4% taken by the ten largest. The sequenced sample was PBMCs. Every receptor here comes from a man aged 50-60 years in good health and CMV-seronegative.

The chain employs TRBV5-1 and TRBJ1-4, with D perhaps matching TRBD1 (5 bases). V was cut by 4 bases and J by 4 bases, with 11 bases left in between. Germline V gene sequence: CDR1 SGHRS, CDR2 YFSETQ. The length of the CDR3 is 14 residues. The CDR3 DNA is TGCGCCAGCAGCGGGGGGACCGATAATGAAAAACTGTTTTTT. Its translation is CASSGGTDNEKLFF.

The gene calls are TRBV6-1 and TRBJ1-1; tentatively, D is TRBD1 (6 bases). The V and J ends lost 4 bases and 8 bases respectively, with 14 bases between them. Per the germline V gene, CDR1 is MNHNS and CDR2 is SASEGT. The CDR3 extends over 13 amino acids. Here the CDR3 DNA reads TGTGCCAGCAGTGGAGGACAGACCCCAGAAGCTTTCTTT. Translated: CASSGGQTPEAFF.

This rearrangement joins TRBV6-6 to TRBJ2-3, with a weak D call TRBD1 (5 bases). The V end was cut by 3 bases, the J end by 4 bases, with 14 bases between. The CDR3 covers 15 residues. Per germline, CDR1 MNHNY and CDR2 SVGAGI (reference sequence). CDR3 in amino acids: CASSYQGVWSDTQYF. In DNA, the CDR3 is TGTGCCAGCAGTTATCAGGGTGTTTGGTCAGATACGCAGTATTTT.

The chain has TRBV7-9 and TRBJ1-6, with 8 bases matching TRBD1. The germline V gene has CDR1 SEHNR and CDR2 FQNEAQ (reference sequence). The ends lost 4 bases at V and 7 bases at J; junction bases unmatched: 6. This CDR3 has 15 residues. The CDR3, as DNA: TGTGCCAGCAGCTACGCCGGGACAGGCAATTCACCCCTCCACTTT. Its protein product is CASSYAGTGNSPLHF.

The chain employs TRBV13 and TRBJ2-2, with D unresolved. The CDR3 has 12 residues. V lost 4 bases and J 6 bases, leaving 6 bases between the germline ends. Looked up from germline, CDR1 is PRHDT and CDR2 is FYEKMQ (reference sequence). For the CDR3, the DNA is TGTGCCAGCAGCTCAACGGCCGGGGAGCTGTTTTTT. Residues: CASSSTAGELFF. Looking up the rest from reference TRBV13 and TRBJ2-2 gives the full variable domain: AAGVIQSPRHLIKEKRETATLKCYPIPRHDTVYWYQQGPGQDPQFLISFYEKMQSDKGSIPDRFSAQQFSDYHSELNMSSLELGDSALYFCASSSTAGELFFGEGSRLTVL.

The V gene is TRBV19, the J gene TRBJ1-5; D might be TRBD1 (5 bases). V was cut by 3 bases and J by 0 bases, with 12 bases left in between. Germline V gene lookup returns CDR1 LNHDA and CDR2 SQIVND (reference sequence). The CDR3 is made up of 16 amino acids. The CDR3 here is CASSILQGYSNQPQHF. The CDR3 nucleotides are TGTGCCAGTAGTATCCTGCAGGGTTATAGCAATCAGCCCCAGCATTTT.

This chain's CDR3 is CASSLRDSGETQYF. Here the CDR3 DNA reads TGTGCCAGCAGCTTACGGGACAGTGGGGAGACCCAGTACTTC. The J gene is TRBJ2-5, the V gene TRBV7-8, with 7 bases lining up with TRBD1. The J segment lost 5 bases and the V segment lost 2 bases, leaving 5 bases of the junction unmatched. Germline V gene sequence: CDR1 SGHVS, CDR2 FQNEAQ. The CDR3 has 14 amino acids. Combining the CDR3 with reference TRBV7-8 and TRBJ2-5 gives the whole variable domain GAGVSQSPRYKVAKRGQDVALRCDPISGHVSLFWYQQALGQGPEFLTYFQNEAQLDKSGLPSDRFFAERPEGSVSTLKIQRTQQEDSAVYLCASSLRDSGETQYFGPGTRLLVL.

The chain uses TRBV2 and TRBJ2-7, with D unresolved. V was pared by 6 bases and J by 0 bases, with 15 bases between. The CDR3 loop spans 15 amino acids. Germline V gene sequence: CDR1 SNHLY, CDR2 FYNNEI. The CDR3 DNA is TGTGCCAGCAGATATCGCCAGGCCCCCTCCTACGAGCAGTACTTC. Protein sequence: CASRYRQAPSYEQYF.

The rearrangement uses TRBV5-6 and TRBJ2-5, with TRBD2 identical over 7 bases. V was pared by 0 bases and J by 7 bases, with 6 bases of the junction left unmatched. The CDR3 contains 14 residues. In germline, CDR1 is SGHDT, CDR2 YYEEEE. CDR3 sequence reads: CASSLGAGEATQYF. Here the CDR3 DNA reads TGTGCCAGCAGCTTGGGCGCGGGGGAGGCGACCCAGTACTTC.

The gene calls are TRBV29-1 and TRBJ2-2; 8 bases are a match to TRBD1. V shed 2 bases, J shed 7 bases, and the junction held 9 bases outside the gene matches. Germline V gene data show CDR1 as SQVTM and CDR2 as ANQGSEA. The CDR3 is made up of 15 amino acids. As DNA, the CDR3 is TGCAGCGTTGAATCAGGGGGCGCGGACATCGGGGAGCTGTTTTTT. Its protein is CSVESGGADIGELFF.

This clone was seen a few times. V usage is TRBV18 and J usage is TRBJ1-2, with D maybe TRBD1 (6 bases). The CDR3 is 15 residues long. Trimming left V 6 bases short and J 4 bases short, with 18 bases between. The V gene's germline CDR1 is KGHSH and CDR2 LQKENI. As DNA, the CDR3 is TGTGCCAGCTCTTCCGACGGGGGGCGCGTCTATGGCTACACCTTC. It yields the protein CASSSDGGRVYGYTF.

This chain links TRBV2 with TRBJ2-1, with D possibly matching TRBD2 (5 bases). Trimming took off 1 base at V and 6 bases at J, with 13 bases between the two ends. Germline V lookup: CDR1 SNHLY, CDR2 FYNNEI. The CDR3 is 15 amino acids. The CDR3 region has the DNA TGTGCCAGCAGTGAAGAATCGTCTCGGGGCAATGAGCAGTTCTTC. Protein product: CASSEESSRGNEQFF. The complete variable domain, with remaining parts taken from reference TRBV2 and TRBJ2-1, reads EPEVTQTPSHQVTQMGQEVILRCVPISNHLYFYWYRQILGQKVEFLVSFYNNEISEKSEIFDDQFSVERPDGSNFTLKIRSTKLEDSAMYFCASSEESSRGNEQFFGPGTRLTVL.

The genes are TRBV6-5 and TRBJ1-3; 7 bases map to TRBD1. This CDR3 spans 14 amino acids. V shed 5 bases, J shed 1 base, and the junction held 2 bases outside the gene matches. CDR1 is MNHEY and CDR2 is SVGAGI in the germline V gene. In nucleotides, the CDR3 is TGTGCCAGCAGTGACAGGGCTTCTGGAAACACCATATATTTT. It yields the protein CASSDRASGNTIYF.

This clone was detected once. The chain links TRBV14 to TRBJ1-5, with TRBD1 identical over 7 bases. The CDR3 extends over 15 amino acids. V shed 4 bases, J shed 1 base, and the junction held 4 bases outside the gene matches. Germline-derived CDR1 and CDR2 are SGHDN and FVKESK. CDR3: CASSRQGLSNQPQHF. The CDR3 DNA reads TGTGCCAGCAGCCGACAGGGATTGAGCAATCAGCCCCAGCATTTT. Based on the CDR3 plus reference TRBV14 and TRBJ1-5, the full variable domain is EAGVTQFPSHSVIEKGQTVTLRCDPISGHDNLYWYRRVMGKEIKFLLHFVKESKQDESGMPNNRFLAERTGGTYSTLKVQPAELEDSGVYFCASSRQGLSNQPQHFGDGTRLSIL.

The chain uses TRBV4-1 and TRBJ2-7; tentative D call: TRBD2 (6 bases). The germline V and J ends were trimmed by 1 base and 6 bases, with 10 bases remaining between them. The germline V gene encodes CDR1 MGHRA and CDR2 YSYEKL. The CDR3 sequence is 13 residues long. CDR3 amino acids: CASSQVRGTEQYF. The CDR3 coding sequence is TGCGCCAGCAGCCAAGTTCGGGGGACCGAGCAGTACTTC.

This sequence joins TRBV5-1 and TRBJ1-1, with 10 positions matching TRBD1. V was clipped by 3 bases and J by 6 bases; unmatched bases: 8. The CDR3 runs to 15 residues. Germline lookup yields CDR1 SGHRS and CDR2 YFSETQ. CDR3 protein: CASSYSTGGAAEAFF. The CDR3 DNA reads as TGCGCCAGCAGCTACTCGACAGGGGGCGCCGCTGAAGCTTTCTTT.

For the CDR3, the DNA is TGTGCCAGCAGCTTAATGTCGGGGGTAAGAAACACTGAAGCTTTCTTT. Translation: CASSLMSGVRNTEAFF. This chain joins TRBV7-3 and TRBJ1-1; tentative D call: TRBD1 (5 bases). In germline, CDR1 is SGHTA, CDR2 FQGTGA. V was clipped by 1 base and J by 2 bases, with 14 bases between them. The CDR3 length is 16 residues.

The chain carries TRBV6-5 and TRBJ2-3, with 8 bases aligning to TRBD1. The CDR3 sequence is 12 residues long. The V segment lost 6 bases and the J segment 6 bases; nucleotides outside the gene matches: 2. Germline assignment: CDR1 MNHEY and CDR2 SVGAGI. The CDR3 nucleotides read TGTGCCAGCAGGCGACAGGGGGATACGCAGTATTTT. It translates to CASRRQGDTQYF.

The chain is built from TRBV27 and TRBJ1-1; weak D call: TRBD1 (5 bases). Germline V gene sequence: CDR1 MNHEY, CDR2 SMNVEV (reference sequence). V was shortened by 6 bases and J by 5 bases, with 19 bases between the two germline ends. This CDR3 has 15 amino acids. The CDR3 region has the DNA TGTGCCAGCAGCCCAACCCCCCAGGGACTGACTGAAGCTTTCTTT. Its protein product is CASSPTPQGLTEAFF.

This clone was detected a few times. The rearrangement links TRBV11-2 to TRBJ2-7; 9 nucleotides line up with TRBD1. From germline, CDR1 is SGHAT and CDR2 FQNNGV. J lost 2 bases, V lost 0 bases, and 2 bases had no gene match. The CDR3 consists of 15 residues. The CDR3 here is CASSLDYRGPYEQYF. CDR3 in DNA: TGTGCCAGCAGCTTAGATTACAGGGGGCCCTACGAGCAGTACTTC. Based on the CDR3 plus reference TRBV11-2 and TRBJ2-7, the full variable domain is EAGVAQSPRYKIIEKRQSVAFWCNPISGHATLYWYQQILGQGPKLLIQFQNNGVVDDSQLPKDRFSAERLKGVDSTLKIQPAKLEDSAVYLCASSLDYRGPYEQYFGPGTRLTVT.

This clone was seen once. V is TRBV4-1 and J is TRBJ2-7; 7 bases line up with TRBD1. V shed 5 bases, J shed 7 bases, and the junction held 8 bases outside the gene matches. The CDR3 is 13 residues long. From germline, CDR1 is MGHRA and CDR2 YSYEKL. In nucleotides, the CDR3 is TGCGCCAGCAGCACCAGACAGGGAATGGAGCAGTACTTC. The encoded protein is CASSTRQGMEQYF.

The chain combines TRBV4-1 with TRBJ2-7; D is perhaps TRBD2 (5 bases). V lost 0 bases to trimming and J lost 6 bases, with 15 bases between them. From germline, CDR1 is MGHRA and CDR2 YSYEKL. The CDR3 is 15 residues long. In DNA, the CDR3 is TGCGCCAGCAGCCAAGATTGGTCAGGAGGTAGCGAGCAGTACTTC. It translates to CASSQDWSGGSEQYF.

This clone came up once. The chain employs TRBV19 and TRBJ1-5, with D unresolved. Trimming pared 2 bases from V and 5 bases from J, leaving 16 bases between. There are 16 residues in the CDR3. CDR1 is LNHDA and CDR2 is SQIVND in the germline V gene (reference sequence). CDR3 coding DNA: TGTGCCAGTAGTATAAATCGCGTGGAGGTGCATCAGCCCCAGCATTTT. Its translation: CASSINRVEVHQPQHF.

The chain uses TRBV7-9 and TRBJ1-6, with no clear D. The V and J ends lost 5 bases and 1 base respectively, with 18 bases between them. The CDR3 length is 18 residues. CDR1 is SEHNR, CDR2 FQNEAQ, per germline (reference sequence). The CDR3, as DNA: TGTGCCAGCAGCCCCGGGGAGGGATCCGGGTCCTATAATTCACCCCTCCACTTT. It translates to CASSPGEGSGSYNSPLHF.

The chain recombines TRBV9 with TRBJ1-6; 10 bases line up with TRBD1. Trimming took 0 bases from V and 6 from J; bases not matched to a gene: 15. CDR1 is SGDLS and CDR2 is YYNGEE in the germline V gene. This CDR3 is built from 20 residues. CDR3 coding DNA: TGTGCCAGCAGCGTAGCCGCGGCAGGTCTGGGGACAGGGGTTAATTCACCCCTCCACTTT. Its translation is CASSVAAAGLGTGVNSPLHF.

This chain uses TRBV5-1 with TRBJ1-1, with 11 bases lining up with TRBD1. Losses at the gene ends were 5 bases for V and 11 bases for J; bases not matched to a gene: 11. This CDR3 spans 14 amino acids. Germline V gene data show CDR1 as SGHRS and CDR2 as YFSETQ. Written as DNA, the CDR3 is TGCGCCAGCAGACCCGGGGGACAGGGGGATCGGGCTTTCTTT. This translates into CASRPGGQGDRAFF.

J is TRBJ2-5 and V is TRBV5-4, with D possibly matching TRBD2 (6 bases). Judging by the DNA end, TRBJ2-7 fits better; the J call may be wrong. The CDR3 sequence is 14 residues long. From germline, CDR1 is SGHNT and CDR2 YYREEE (reference sequence). Here the CDR3 reads CASSPRLDQYEQYF. Written as DNA, the CDR3 is TGTGCCAGCAGCCCCCGACTAGACCAGTACGAGCAGTACTTC.